These 3 T cell receptor beta chains were sequenced from one sample in a study of blood T cells in healthy people across ages. The authors ran a second PCR of roughly 6 to 12 cycles using a sample-barcoded 5' primer and a J-beta primer mix. TCRdb used MiXCR to reprocess the 5' RACE reads, holding one entry per CDR3 protein. Of fewer than 900,000 distinct CDR3 sequences listed, approximately 43% are singletons. Sequencing was performed on blood. These TCRs come from a woman aged 55 to 70 in good health.

On this clonotype: One junction end does not reproduce the germline sequence, and a read error may be involved. The chain couples TRBV6-1 to TRBJ2-2; perhaps D is TRBD1 or TRBD2 (7 bases each). The CDR3 is made up of 19 amino acids. CDR1 and CDR2 from the germline V gene are MNHNS and SASEGT. The DNA for the CDR3 is TGTCCCAGCAGTGAACCGGACGGGGGAGGGGGCCTTTCCACCGGGGAGCTGTTTTTT. Translated: CPSSEPDGGGGLSTGELFF.

This clonotype was found once. The genes are TRBV9 and TRBJ2-5; 8 nucleotides align to TRBD2. The CDR3 is 15 amino acids. The V gene's germline CDR1 is SGDLS and CDR2 YYNGEE. Losses at the gene ends were 0 bases for V and 2 bases for J; bases not matched to a gene: 3. This CDR3 reads CASSVAGGTQETQYF. CDR3 sequence (DNA): TGTGCCAGCAGCGTAGCGGGGGGGACACAAGAGACCCAGTACTTC.

This clonotype was found a few times. This chain joins TRBV20-1 and TRBJ2-1, with D tentatively TRBD2 (6 bases). The CDR3 runs 15 residues. Germline V CDR1 and CDR2: DFQATT, SNEGSKA (reference sequence). Trimming pared 6 bases from V and 5 bases from J, leaving 20 bases between. The CDR3 protein is CSANSGVAGHNEQFF. CDR3 coding DNA: TGCAGTGCAAATTCTGGGGTGGCGGGACACAATGAGCAGTTCTTC.